A single sample gave rise to the 12 T cell receptor beta chains below, sequenced in a study of blood T cell repertoires in COVID-19 (dated by TCRdb to about 2020). The library came from the immunoSEQ multiplex PCR assay. TCRdb holds this immuneACCESS table with in-frame rearrangements only. Some clones are missing; in checked studies, unresolved V genes explain under half, and the rest has no known cause. This sample is represented by some 190,000 clones; roughly 84% of them were singletons. Of the sample, under 4% is held by the ten largest clones. The sequencing input was PBMCs or T cells enriched from blood (not recorded which). Receptors were obtained from a woman aged 30 to 39 who had recovered from COVID-19.

The gene calls are TRBV6-4 and TRBJ2-6; D might be TRBD2 (6 bases). CDR3 length: 15 residues. Germline lookup yields CDR1 MRHNA and CDR2 SNTAGT. V shed 0 bases and J shed 3 bases, with 6 bases lying between them. CDR3 DNA sequence: TGTGCCAGCAGTGACTCCGGGGGTGGGGCCAACGTCCTGACTTTC. Residues: CASSDSGGGANVLTF.

V and J are TRBV28 and TRBJ2-1; TRBD2 is a possible D gene (7 bases). Germline values: CDR1 MDHEN, CDR2 SYDVKM. This CDR3 contains 16 residues. The ends were cut back, 2 bases at V and 0 bases at J, with 11 bases in the middle. CDR3 in amino acids: CASSLGGGSSYNEQFF. The CDR3 DNA reads as TGTGCCAGCAGTTTAGGGGGCGGGAGCTCCTACAATGAGCAGTTCTTC.

Points on this clone: Other DNA sequences of this sample code for an identical CDR3. V and J are TRBV18 and TRBJ2-7; D possibly corresponds to TRBD2 (5 bases). Trimming removed 5 bases at V and 0 bases at J, with 5 bases between. Germline V gene lookup returns CDR1 KGHSH and CDR2 LQKENI. The CDR3 is 12 residues long. The CDR3 DNA follows: TGTGCCAGCTCAGGGAGCTCCTACGAGCAGTACGTC. Its translation is CASSGSSYEQYV.

J is TRBJ2-1 and V is TRBV5-4; TRBD1 matches 8 bases. This CDR3 is 16 amino acids long. Germline V gene lookup returns CDR1 SGHNT and CDR2 YYREEE (reference sequence). V gave up 0 bases and J gave up 15 bases; unmatched junction bases: 17. CDR3 sequence reads: CASSLERQGARLSAFF. The CDR3 DNA follows: TGTGCCAGCAGCTTGGAAAGGCAGGGGGCGCGGCTCTCAGCGTTCTTC. Looking up the rest from reference TRBV5-4 and TRBJ2-1 gives the full variable domain: ETGVTQSPTHLIKTRGQQVTLRCSSQSGHNTVSWYQQALGQGPQFIFQYYREEENGRGNFPPRFSGLQFPNYSSELNVNALELDDSALYLCASSLERQGARLSAFFGPGTRLTVL.

This sequence joins TRBV28 and TRBJ1-1, with 7 bases aligning to TRBD1. V dropped 8 bases and J dropped 3; count of bases not matched to a gene: 9. The CDR3 is made up of 14 amino acids. CDR1 MDHEN and CDR2 SYDVKM come from the germline V gene. The CDR3 sequence is CASRKQGWDTEAFF. The DNA of the CDR3 is TGTGCCAGCCGCAAACAGGGGTGGGACACTGAAGCTTTCTTT.

The chain uses TRBV6-1 and TRBJ1-5; D not certain. The germline V gene encodes CDR1 MNHNS and CDR2 SASEGT. There are 13 residues in the CDR3. The V end was cut by 3 bases, the J end by 8 bases, with 11 bases between. For the CDR3, the DNA is TGTGCCAGCAGTGATGAGACACCAGAGCCCCAGCATTTT. Translation: CASSDETPEPQHF.

The J gene is TRBJ1-2, the V gene TRBV4-2, with D possibly TRBD1 on 5 matching bases. The CDR3 is made up of 16 amino acids. Trimming shortened V by 1 base and J by 2 bases, and 14 bases separated the two germline ends. Germline V gene sequence: CDR1 LGHNA, CDR2 YNFKEQ. Here the CDR3 reads CASSQAGGGTNYGYTF. The CDR3 nucleotides read TGTGCCAGCAGCCAAGCAGGAGGAGGGACGAACTATGGCTACACCTTC.

The chain is built from TRBV20-1 and TRBJ2-7; no firm D call. Trimming left V 3 bases short and J 3 bases short, with 18 bases between. The CDR3 spans 15 residues. Germline V lookup: CDR1 DFQATT, CDR2 SNEGSKA (reference sequence). CDR3 DNA: TGCAGTGCTAGTTGCGTCCGGGTTCACTTCTACGAGCAGTACTTC. The encoded protein is CSASCVRVHFYEQYF.

This chain links TRBV5-1 with TRBJ1-6, with D perhaps TRBD1 (5 bases). This CDR3 is 15 amino acids long. Germline values: CDR1 SGHRS, CDR2 YFSETQ. V dropped 6 bases and J dropped 7 bases, with 17 bases sitting between them. DNA of the CDR3: TGCGCCAGCAACAACGACAGTCCGTCCAATTCACCCCTCCACTTT. Its protein product is CASNNDSPSNSPLHF.

This chain connects TRBV5-4 to TRBJ2-7; D might be TRBD2 (5 bases). Germline V CDR1 and CDR2: SGHNT, YYREEE (reference sequence). Trimming cost V 9 bases and J 3 bases, with 19 bases left between them. The CDR3 contains 14 residues. The CDR3 reads CATSQRSGSYEQYF. In DNA form, the CDR3 reads TGTGCCACCTCCCAACGGAGTGGGAGCTACGAGCAGTACTTC.

Only a few counts were recorded for this clone. The chain carries TRBV5-1 and TRBJ2-2, with 9 bases identical to TRBD1. The CDR3 loop spans 16 amino acids. The germline CDR1 and CDR2 sequences are SGHRS and YFSETQ. V dropped 4 bases and J dropped 4; count of bases not matched to a gene: 8. This CDR3 reads CASSPLGQGITGELFF. The DNA of the CDR3 is TGCGCCAGCAGCCCCCTGGGACAGGGTATCACCGGGGAGCTGTTTTTT.

The chain uses TRBV20-1 and TRBJ2-1; D is possibly TRBD2 (6 bases). Germline V lookup: CDR1 DFQATT, CDR2 SNEGSKA (reference sequence). With 3 bases removed from V and 8 bases from J, the gap between germline ends came to 23 bases. The CDR3 has 16 amino acids. CDR3 sequence reads: CSASALGNGSWDEQFF. CDR3 sequence (DNA): TGCAGTGCTAGTGCCTTAGGAAACGGGAGTTGGGATGAGCAGTTCTTC.